This TCR beta chain was obtained from a study of T cell repertoires in cytomegalovirus infection. TCRdb reprocessed the reads via MiXCR and lists one record per CDR3 protein. The data contain some 680,000 distinct CDR3 sequences, roughly 35% of them seen just once; the ten biggest clones take up around 3%. Whole-study findings and limits: Carriers of CMV plus the relevant HLA were identified by cumulative public TCR beta family frequency.

A few counts support this clonotype. Its antigen remains unidentified. Per germline, CDR1 SGHVS and CDR2 FQNEAQ. The CDR3 consists of 14 residues. V shed 1 base, J shed 5 bases, and the junction held 2 bases outside the gene matches. The clonotype was recovered from a human donor in good health (CMV status not recorded). Some clones in this sample may be carry-over from other donors' samples. The sequencing sample was made of PBMCs. This sequence joins TRBV7-8 and TRBJ1-2, with TRBD1 identical over 9 bases. The CDR3 sequence is CASSLGDRVYGYTF. In DNA, the CDR3 is TGTGCCAGCAGCTTAGGGGACAGGGTTTATGGCTACACCTTC.